A single sample gave rise to the 20 T cell receptor beta chains below, sequenced in a study of T cell clones after liver transplantation. The data were produced by immunoSEQ multiplex PCR, yet TCRdb's version contains in-frame clones alone and is incomplete. This repertoire shows over 100,000 clones, 75% to 90% found once; its top ten account for around 0.94%. The sequences come from CD4+ T cells from blood, collected before liver transplant. Source of these receptors: a human donor who received a liver transplant.

The rearrangement joins TRBV4-3 to TRBJ2-3, with a tentative D call TRBD1 (6 bases). CDR1 is LGHNA and CDR2 is YSLEER in the germline V gene. The CDR3 sequence is 14 residues long. Trimming stripped 4 bases from V and 2 bases from J, with 10 bases between. CDR3 amino acids: CASSPGQNTDTQYF. The CDR3 coding sequence is TGCGCCAGCAGCCCAGGACAGAACACAGATACGCAGTATTTT.

This chain links TRBV5-4 with TRBJ2-3; the match to TRBD2 covers 11 bases. Trimming took 2 bases from V and 0 from J; bases not matched to a gene: 8. Germline CDR1 and CDR2: SGHNT and YYREEE (reference sequence). CDR3 length: 18 amino acids. In DNA, the CDR3 is TGTGCCAGCAGCTTCCCAACTAGCGGGAGATCGAGCACAGATACGCAGTATTTT. This codes for CASSFPTSGRSSTDTQYF.

The chain is built from TRBV5-1 and TRBJ2-7; 8 nucleotides agree with TRBD2. Germline trimming cut 4 bases from V and 0 bases from J; bases unmatched to any gene: 9. The CDR3 length is 16 residues. In germline, CDR1 is SGHRS, CDR2 YFSETQ. The CDR3 DNA reads TGCGCCAGCAGCATGCCTGAGCGGGGGAGCTCCTACGAGCAGTACTTC. This gives the protein CASSMPERGSSYEQYF.

Of note for this clone: This may stem from a read error, because a much larger clone lies one nucleotide away. The chain is built from TRBV10-2 and TRBJ1-1; D is unresolved. This CDR3 contains 12 residues. Germline CDR1 is WSHSY and CDR2 is SAAADI. Trimming cost V 5 bases and J 0 bases, with 4 bases left between them. In DNA, the CDR3 is TGCGCCAGCAGTTACTTGAACACTGAAGCTTTCTTT. Translation: CASSYLNTEAFF.

The chain is built from TRBV5-1 and TRBJ2-1; 12 bases align to TRBD2. CDR1 and CDR2 from the germline V gene are SGHRS and YFSETQ. CDR3 length: 19 residues. V lost 3 bases to trimming and J lost 14 bases; unmatched junction nucleotides: 24. CDR3 DNA: TGCGCCAGCAGCTCCGGACTAGCGGGGCCCAGAGGGCCCGGTTTGTCCGAGTTCTTC. Translation: CASSSGLAGPRGPGLSEFF.

Concerning this clone: Relative to the germline gene, one junction end is altered; a read error may explain this. J is TRBJ2-3 and V is TRBV9, with 7 positions matching TRBD2. The germline gives CDR1 SGDLS, CDR2 YYNGEE. This CDR3 has 14 amino acids. The CDR3: CASSTLTSRDTQYF. DNA for the CDR3: TGTGCCAGCAGCACCCTGACTAGCAGAGATACGCAGTATTTT.

The V gene is TRBV10-1, the J gene TRBJ2-3; TRBD1 is a possible D gene (5 bases). CDR1 is WNHNN, CDR2 SYGVQD, per germline (reference sequence). Trimming cost V 3 bases and J 0 bases, with 16 bases left between them. CDR3 length: 17 residues. Here the CDR3 reads CASSDRRAQASTDTQYF. The DNA of the CDR3 is TGCGCCAGCAGTGATCGCAGGGCCCAAGCAAGCACAGATACGCAGTATTTT.

This chain links TRBV28 with TRBJ2-5; D might be TRBD2 (5 bases). The germline V gene has CDR1 MDHEN and CDR2 SYDVKM. Trimming removed 5 bases at V and 4 bases at J, with 5 bases between. CDR3 size: 11 residues. The CDR3 DNA reads as TGTGCCAGCAGTGAGGGAGAGACCCAGTACTTC. This gives the protein CASSEGETQYF.

The rearrangement joins TRBV6-5 to TRBJ1-2, with D perhaps TRBD1 (5 bases). CDR3 size: 15 residues. Germline loops: CDR1 MNHEY, CDR2 SVGAGI. V was trimmed by 4 bases and J by 2 bases, leaving 14 bases between them. CDR3 sequence (DNA): TGTGCCAGCAGTTCCCAGCGGACACACAACTATGGCTACACCTTC. It codes for CASSSQRTHNYGYTF.

The chain recombines TRBV5-1 with TRBJ2-5; possible D gene TRBD2, 5 bases. Germline CDR1 and CDR2: SGHRS and YFSETQ. The CDR3 has 14 residues. The V end lost 0 bases, the J end lost 2 bases, and 8 bases lay between the germline ends. The CDR3 DNA is TGCGCCAGCAGCTTGGATACGGGACAAGAGACCCAGTACTTC. Protein sequence: CASSLDTGQETQYF.

This clone was observed once. The rearrangement links TRBV19 to TRBJ1-5; tentative D call: TRBD1 (6 bases). The V and J ends lost 6 bases and 7 bases respectively, with 16 bases between them. This CDR3 is 14 amino acids long. Germline V gives CDR1 LNHDA, CDR2 SQIVND (reference sequence). CDR3 residues: CASSKSTGWQPQHF. The CDR3 DNA reads as TGTGCCAGTAGCAAATCGACAGGTTGGCAGCCCCAGCATTTT.

The chain has TRBV28 and TRBJ2-7; 7 bases fit TRBD1. With 6 bases clipped from V and 0 bases from J, the junction kept 8 bases outside the gene matches. The CDR3 has 15 residues. The germline V gene encodes CDR1 MDHEN and CDR2 SYDVKM. The CDR3 DNA follows: TGTGCCAGCAGGACCACAGGGGTGGGCTCCTACGAGCAGTACTTC. Translated: CASRTTGVGSYEQYF.

The rearrangement links TRBV7-2 to TRBJ2-6; maybe TRBD1 (5 bases). Germline lookup yields CDR1 SGHTA and CDR2 FQGNSA. CDR3 size: 16 residues. V gave up 1 base and J gave up 0 bases, with 7 bases separating them. CDR3 region: CASSLVTGSGANVLTF. In DNA, the CDR3 is TGTGCCAGCAGCTTAGTAACAGGCTCTGGGGCCAACGTCCTGACTTTC.

The genes are TRBV15 and TRBJ2-7, with 11 bases aligning to TRBD2. The CDR3 has 16 amino acids. CDR1 LNHNV and CDR2 YYDKDF come from the germline V gene (reference sequence). V lost 4 bases to trimming and J lost 0 bases; unmatched junction nucleotides: 5. DNA for the CDR3: TGTGCCACCAGCAAGGTGGGACTAGCGGCCTCCTACGAGCAGTACTTC. This encodes CATSKVGLAASYEQYF. The full variable domain, completed using reference TRBV15 and TRBJ2-7, is DAMVIQNPRYQVTQFGKPVTLSCSQTLNHNVMYWYQQKSSQAPKLLFHYYDKDFNNEADTPDNFQSRRPNTSFCFLDIRSPGLGDTAMYLCATSKVGLAASYEQYFGPGTRLTVT.

The V gene is TRBV6-1, the J gene TRBJ2-5, with D unclear. This CDR3 is built from 13 residues. Trimming stripped 7 bases from V and 0 bases from J, with 9 bases between. Germline V gene lookup returns CDR1 MNHNS and CDR2 SASEGT. The CDR3 is CASIRRYQETQYF. Written as DNA, the CDR3 is TGTGCCAGCATAAGACGGTACCAAGAGACCCAGTACTTC.

DNA for the CDR3: TGTGCCAGCAGCGCATCCCGAATGACGGAGCAGTTCTTC. This sequence encodes CASSASRMTEQFF. J is TRBJ2-1 and V is TRBV7-7; D is uncertain. The CDR3 runs 13 residues. Germline V gene data show CDR1 as SSHAT and CDR2 as FNYEAQ (reference sequence). V was cut by 5 bases and J by 10 bases, with 15 bases left in between.

CDR3: CAWEVGVYGYTF. The CDR3 nucleotides read TGTGCGTGGGAGGTAGGGGTCTATGGCTACACCTTC. The chain links TRBV30 to TRBJ1-2; D may be TRBD1 (5 bases). This CDR3 has 12 amino acids. CDR1 GTSNPN and CDR2 SVGIG come from the germline V gene (reference sequence). The full variable domain, rest sourced from reference TRBV30 and TRBJ1-2, is SQTIHQWPATLVQPVGSPLSLECTVEGTSNPNLYWYRQAAGRGLQLLFYSVGIGQISSEVPQNLSASRPQDRQFILSSKKLLLSDSGFYLCAWEVGVYGYTFGSGTRLTVV.

The chain employs TRBV28 and TRBJ2-3, with a tentative D call TRBD2 (5 bases). The germline CDR1 and CDR2 sequences are MDHEN and SYDVKM. Deletions cut 3 bases from V and 6 bases from J, with 10 bases between. This CDR3 contains 13 residues. The CDR3 sequence is CASSFGDWDTQYF. CDR3 DNA sequence: TGTGCCAGCAGTTTCGGGGATTGGGATACGCAGTATTTT.

This sequence joins TRBV27 and TRBJ2-7; no clear D gene. CDR3 length: 12 residues. Trimming removed 8 bases at V and 3 bases at J, with 11 bases between. Looked up from germline, CDR1 is MNHEY and CDR2 is SMNVEV (reference sequence). The CDR3 nucleotides read TGTGCCAGCGCTTTCCCGGGCTACGAGCAGTACTTC. This translates into CASAFPGYEQYF.

The chain links TRBV4-1 to TRBJ2-4, with TRBD2 matching 9 bases. Germline V lookup: CDR1 MGHRA, CDR2 YSYEKL. This CDR3 is 18 amino acids long. V trimming: 0 bases; J trimming: 9 bases; junction bases outside the gene matches: 15. The CDR3 bases are TGCGCCAGCAGCCAAGAAGAAAATCTAGCGGGGTATCGCCTCATTCAGTACTTC. This translates into CASSQEENLAGYRLIQYF.